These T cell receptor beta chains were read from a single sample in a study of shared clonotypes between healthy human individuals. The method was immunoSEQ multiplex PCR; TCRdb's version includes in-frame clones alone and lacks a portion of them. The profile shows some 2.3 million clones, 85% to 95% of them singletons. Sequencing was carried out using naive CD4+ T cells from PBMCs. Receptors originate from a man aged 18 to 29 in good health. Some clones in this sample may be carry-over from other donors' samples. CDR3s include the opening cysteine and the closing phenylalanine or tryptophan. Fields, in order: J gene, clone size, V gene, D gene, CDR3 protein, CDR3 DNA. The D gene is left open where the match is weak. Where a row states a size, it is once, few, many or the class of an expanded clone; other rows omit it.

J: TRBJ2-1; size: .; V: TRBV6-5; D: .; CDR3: CASSRDNSLNEQFF; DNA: TGTGCCAGCAGCAGGGACAATTCGCTCAATGAGCAGTTCTTC
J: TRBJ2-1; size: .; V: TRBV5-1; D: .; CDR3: CASSLANQGPYYNEQFF; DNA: TGCGCCAGCAGCTTGGCCAATCAGGGGCCTTACTACAATGAGCAGTTCTTC
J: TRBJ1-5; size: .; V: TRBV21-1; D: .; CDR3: CASSPPSYRGSVQPQHF; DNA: TGTGCCAGCAGCCCACCAAGCTACAGGGGGTCGGTTCAGCCCCAGCATTTT
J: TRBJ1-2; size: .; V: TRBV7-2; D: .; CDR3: CASSLQPGYYGYTF; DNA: TGTGCCAGCAGCTTACAGCCGGGGTACTATGGCTACACCTTC
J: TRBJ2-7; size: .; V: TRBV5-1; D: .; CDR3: CASSLGSMGFGEQYF; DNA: TGCGCCAGCAGCTTGGGATCGATGGGGTTTGGGGAGCAGTACTTC
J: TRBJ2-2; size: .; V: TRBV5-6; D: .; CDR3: CASSLGPLAGELFF; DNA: TGTGCCAGCAGCTTGGGACCCCTGGCCGGGGAGCTGTTTTTT
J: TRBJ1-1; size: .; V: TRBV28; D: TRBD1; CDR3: CASTPAAAGGPEAFF; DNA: TGTGCCAGCACCCCTGCGGCCGCAGGGGGGCCTGAAGCTTTCTTT
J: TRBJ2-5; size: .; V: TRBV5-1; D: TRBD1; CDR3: CASSIGQGETQYF; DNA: TGCGCCAGCAGCATAGGACAGGGAGAGACCCAGTACTTC
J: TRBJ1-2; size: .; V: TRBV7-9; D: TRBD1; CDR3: CASSLGQGNYGYTF; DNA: TGTGCCAGCAGCTTAGGACAGGGCAACTATGGCTACACCTTC
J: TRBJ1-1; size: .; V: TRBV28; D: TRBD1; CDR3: CASRAFRDRSHTEAFF; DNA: TGTGCCAGCAGAGCCTTCCGGGACAGGAGTCACACTGAAGCTTTCTTT
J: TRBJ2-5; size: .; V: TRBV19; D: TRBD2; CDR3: CASSKTGLGAETQYF; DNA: TGTGCCAGTAGTAAGACGGGACTAGGGGCGGAGACCCAGTACTTC
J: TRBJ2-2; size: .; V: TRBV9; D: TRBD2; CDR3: CASSPQIGTSSNTGELFF; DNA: TGTGCCAGCAGCCCCCAGATCGGGACTAGTTCGAACACCGGGGAGCTGTTTTTT
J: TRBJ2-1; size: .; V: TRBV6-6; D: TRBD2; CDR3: CASRLAGPNEQFF; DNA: TGTGCCAGCCGGCTAGCGGGGCCTAATGAGCAGTTCTTC
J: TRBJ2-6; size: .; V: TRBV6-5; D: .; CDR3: CASFSSGANVLTF; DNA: TGTGCCAGCTTTTCCTCTGGGGCCAACGTCCTGACTTTC
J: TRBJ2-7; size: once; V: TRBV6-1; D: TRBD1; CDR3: CASSEAGADRAYEQYF; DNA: TGTGCCAGCAGTGAAGCCGGAGCGGACAGGGCCTACGAGCAGTACTTC
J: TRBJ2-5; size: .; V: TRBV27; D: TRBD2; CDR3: CASSLSASGATEETQYF; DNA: TGTGCCAGCAGTTTATCGGCTAGCGGAGCAACAGAAGAGACCCAGTACTTC
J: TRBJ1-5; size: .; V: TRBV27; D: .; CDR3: CASTNLRTPNQPQHF; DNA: TGTGCCAGCACCAACCTCCGGACACCCAATCAGCCCCAGCATTTT
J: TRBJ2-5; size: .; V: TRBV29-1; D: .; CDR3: CSVGSPLVQETQYF; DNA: TGCAGCGTCGGTTCCCCCTTGGTCCAAGAGACCCAGTACTTC
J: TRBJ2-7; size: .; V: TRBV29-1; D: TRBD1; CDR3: CSVRGQYYEQYF; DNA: TGCAGCGTTAGGGGACAGTACTACGAGCAGTACTTC
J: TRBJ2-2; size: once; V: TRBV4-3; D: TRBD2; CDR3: CASSQGLAGVTGELFF; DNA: TGCGCCAGCAGCCAAGGGCTAGCGGGGGTTACCGGGGAGCTGTTTTTT
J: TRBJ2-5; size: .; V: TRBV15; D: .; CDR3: CATSRDRTAQETQYF; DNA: TGTGCCACCAGCAGAGATCGAACAGCACAAGAGACCCAGTACTTC
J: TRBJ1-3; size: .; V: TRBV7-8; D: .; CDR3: CASSSGRARSRLQGNTIYF; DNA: TGTGCCAGCAGCTCCGGGCGGGCCAGGTCTCGCCTCCAAGGAAACACCATATATTTT
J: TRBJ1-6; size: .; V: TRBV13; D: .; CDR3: CASSLFGASPLHF; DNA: TGTGCCAGCAGCTTATTCGGGGCCTCACCCCTCCACTTT